The TCR beta chain under discussion was sequenced for a study of T cells after yellow fever vaccination. General observations from the study: Secondary responses were weaker yet peaked faster, day 5 versus 15.

This clonotype has at least ten counts. Its antigen is still unknown. V dropped 6 bases and J dropped 3; count of bases not matched to a gene: 10. CDR3 length equals 14 residues. Germline CDR1 DFQATT, CDR2 SNEGSKA (reference sequence). Via MiXCR, TCRdb re-called the 5' RACE reads, giving one row per CDR3 protein. The sample records over 300,000 distinct CDR3 sequences, around 4% being singletons. The origin of this receptor is a man aged 18-30 years who received the YFV17D yellow fever vaccine. The gene calls are TRBV20-1 and TRBJ2-7; 8 nucleotides agree with TRBD2. Specimen: PBMCs, collected on the day of the yellow fever booster vaccination. In nucleotides, the CDR3 is TGCAGTGCACCCCGGGGGACTAGTGTCTACGAGCAGTACGTC. It translates to CSAPRGTSVYEQYV.